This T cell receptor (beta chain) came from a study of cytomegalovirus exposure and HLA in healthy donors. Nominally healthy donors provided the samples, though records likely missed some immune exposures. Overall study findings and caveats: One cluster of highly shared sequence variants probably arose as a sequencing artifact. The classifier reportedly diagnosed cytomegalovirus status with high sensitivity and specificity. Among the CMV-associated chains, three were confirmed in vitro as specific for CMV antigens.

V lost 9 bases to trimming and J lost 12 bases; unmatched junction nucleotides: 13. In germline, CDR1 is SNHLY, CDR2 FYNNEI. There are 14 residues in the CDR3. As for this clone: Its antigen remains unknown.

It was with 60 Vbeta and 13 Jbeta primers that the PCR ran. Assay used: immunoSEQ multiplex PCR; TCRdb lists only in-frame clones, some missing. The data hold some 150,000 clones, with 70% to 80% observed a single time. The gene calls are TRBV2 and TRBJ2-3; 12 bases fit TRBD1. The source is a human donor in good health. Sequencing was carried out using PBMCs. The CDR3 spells CASRQSGTGGEQYF. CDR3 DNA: TGTGCCAGTAGACAATCCGGGACAGGGGGCGAACAGTATTTT.